The clone carrying this TCR beta chain was seen only once. This record comes from a study of blood T cell repertoires in COVID-19. Study background: Among Cohort 3 donors, those recovered had two negative PCRs, clearance, or symptom resolution. T cells, B-cell-depleted T cells, or PBMCs provided the cDNA or gDNA that served as material.

This CDR3 is 15 amino acids long. The J segment lost 3 bases and the V segment lost 4 bases, leaving 7 bases of the junction unmatched. The germline CDR1 and CDR2 sequences are KGHDR and SFDVKD. Participant-reported clinical history was the basis for cohort assignment. TCRdb's table, derived via immunoSEQ multiplex PCR, lists solely in-frame clones and lacks some. The data hold 150,000 to 200,000 clones, with 86% observed a single time. The sample was PBMCs or T cells enriched from blood (not recorded which). This receptor was identified in a woman aged 40 to 50 in a cohort exposed to, infected with or recovered from COVID-19 (not recorded which). This sequence joins TRBV24-1 and TRBJ1-1, with 7 positions matching TRBD1. The CDR3 spells CATSDSRQGYTEAFF. CDR3 nucleotides: TGTGCCACCAGTGACTCGCGACAGGGATACACTGAAGCTTTCTTT.